This TCR beta chain derives from a study of technical replicates of blood from a handful of donors. Repertoires were generated with immunoSEQ multiplex PCR, while TCRdb's copy carries only in-frame clones and drops some. This table has roughly 71,000 clones, roughly 92% appearing once. Looked up from germline, CDR1 is WNHNN and CDR2 is SYGVQD (reference sequence). Germline trimming cut 2 bases from V and 6 bases from J; bases unmatched to any gene: 4. This CDR3 is 13 amino acids long. Sequencing was done on a sample of T cells isolated from PBMCs. This TCR came from a human donor in good health. This sequence joins TRBV10-1 and TRBJ2-7, with 7 nucleotides matching TRBD2. The CDR3 DNA follows: TGCGCCAGCAGTGAGCGAGCGGGACTCGAGCAGTACTTC. Translating it yields CASSERAGLEQYF.